Here is one T cell receptor (beta chain) with its context. The antigen it recognizes is unknown. Within one base of it there is no much larger clone, and no base qualities were kept. The data were obtained in a study of blood T cell repertoires in COVID-19 (dated by TCRdb to 2020 to 2021). Regarding the complete study: Collaborator samples came from the United States, Italy and Spain and covered acute and convalescent phases of COVID-19. HLA class I and class II types, where available, came from metadata supplied by the sample provider rather than from assay-based typing. Deeply sampled blood TCRbeta repertoires from subjects exposed to, actively infected with, or recovered from COVID-19 were included in the dataset. The material from the prospective study consisted of cDNA or gDNA derived from T cells, B-cell-depleted T cells, or PBMCs. The samples were drawn from two sources: the first 160 participants of the ongoing ImmuneRACE study, and 1,000 to 1,500 subjects contributed by 6 global collaborators. A de-identified subject ID, COVID-19 status, age in years and sex were almost always included in the sample metadata. The repertoires were released in a freely available public database meant as a resource for research on the immune response to SARS-CoV-2.

Results the study describes overall, beyond this receptor: The amount of clinical and demographic metadata varied by source and participant and was provided uncurated.

TCRbeta CDR3 regions were amplified from genomic DNA using the immunoSEQ Assay, a bias-controlled multiplex PCR. The paper's data handling went like this. Within the assay, amplification of reference gene primers was used to estimate how many nucleated cells each sample contained. Sequence reads were collapsed and filtered to measure the absolute abundance of every unique TCRbeta CDR3 rearrangement. For each sample, productive Simpson clonality was calculated as the square root of Simpson's diversity index across productive rearrangements. In its TCRdb copy, this immuneACCESS table keeps in-frame sequences only and misses some clones. Where compared with another copy, unresolved V genes explain less than half of these, and the others have no known cause. That table gives V, J and clone size, and the DNA gave D and trimming. For this sample the table gives about 81,000 clones, of which roughly 82% were detected only once. Clones ranked in the top ten supply about 6.9% of the sample.

The V and J ends are trimmed by 2 bases and 0 bases, leaving 5 bases between them. The germline V gene yields KGHSH for CDR1 and LQKENI for CDR2. Measured from the cysteine to the phenylalanine, the CDR3 is 13 residues long. CDR3 DNA only is kept here, 39 bases in frame from base 1. Each collaborating institution followed its own protocols to collect whole blood in K2EDTA tubes. For TCRbeta analysis, collaborator samples were shipped as frozen whole blood, as isolated PBMCs, or as DNA extracted from either sample type. The sequence links TRBV18 to TRBJ2-7; tentative D gene TRBD1, with 5 bases matching. This TCR was sampled from a human donor in a cohort sampled during active COVID-19. The sequenced sample was peripheral blood. The bases are TGTGCCAGCTCACCAACAGGCTCCTACGAGCAGTACTTC. Its protein reads: CASSPTGSYEQYF.